There are a few counts of the clone carrying this TCR beta chain. Its target is not known. It was around 11 ml of fresh peripheral blood that supplied the PBMCs. The V and J ends lost 5 bases and 5 bases respectively, with 10 bases between them. Germline V gene lookup returns CDR1 ENHRY and CDR2 SYGVKD. The CDR3 is 13 residues long. The sample is drawn from a study of T cells in Graves' hyperthyroidism and ophthalmopathy. Study summary: Peripheral blood collection took place at initial diagnosis, before any treatment. Study findings and constraints: Most thyroid clonotypes with frequency above 0.001 were detected in blood.

There were TCR beta CDR3 regions amplified from RNA transcripts. The primer set for the first-round RT-PCR of the TCR CDR3 was HTBI. TCRdb redid the calling of the multiplex PCR reads with MiXCR, one entry per CDR3 protein. This sample has some 500,000 distinct CDR3 sequences, with about an eighth found just once. The chain couples TRBV10-3 to TRBJ2-1, with D perhaps TRBD2 (6 bases). Sequencing was carried out using blood. The clonotype comes from a woman aged 18-29 years with Graves' hyperthyroidism. The CDR3 spells CAISREFDNEQFF. The CDR3 DNA reads as TGTGCCATCAGTCGGGAGTTTGACAATGAGCAGTTCTTC.